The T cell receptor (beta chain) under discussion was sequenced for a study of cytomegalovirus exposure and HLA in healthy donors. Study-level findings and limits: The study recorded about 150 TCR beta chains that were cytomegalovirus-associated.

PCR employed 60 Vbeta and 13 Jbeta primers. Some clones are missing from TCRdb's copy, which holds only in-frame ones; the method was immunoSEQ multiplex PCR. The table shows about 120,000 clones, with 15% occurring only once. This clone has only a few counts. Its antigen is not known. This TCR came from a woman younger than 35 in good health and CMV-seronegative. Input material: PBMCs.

DNA of the CDR3: TGTGCCACCAGCAGAGTATATCGCAATGAGCAGTTCTTC. Its protein product is CATSRVYRNEQFF. This chain uses TRBV15 with TRBJ2-1; unclear D gene. The V end lost 1 base, the J end lost 6 bases, and 7 bases lay between the germline ends. The CDR3 totals 13 residues. CDR1 is LNHNV and CDR2 is YYDKDF in the germline V gene (reference sequence).